This TCR beta chain originates from a study of cytomegalovirus exposure and HLA in healthy donors. Points from the study as a whole: Investigators reported 150 to 200 TCR beta chains as tied to cytomegalovirus. Donor immune exposure was known only as CMV serostatus. It was reported in a later analysis that an Asian-associated ancestry cluster showed fewer N-insertions than the roughly 620-donor mean. Presence/absence analyses supposed approximately even sequencing depth among donors.

Germline V gene data show CDR1 as MDHEN and CDR2 as SYDVKM. This CDR3 has 12 residues. V shed 6 bases and J shed 7 bases, with 12 bases lying between them. Only a few counts were recorded for this clone. Its specificity is not known. The PCR contained 60 Vbeta and 13 Jbeta primers. Sequencing used immunoSEQ multiplex PCR; TCRdb keeps in-frame clones, though not all of them. The repertoire consists of about 36,000 clones, with 53% occurring once and the leading ten covering more than 5%. V is TRBV28 and J is TRBJ1-2; D unclear. This TCR was sampled from a woman aged 40 to 55 in good health and CMV-seropositive. The material sequenced was PBMCs. The CDR3 bases are TGTGCCAGCAGCCCCCGGAGGGTTGGCTACACCTTC. Translating it yields CASSPRRVGYTF.